This T cell receptor (beta chain) was captured by sequencing in a study of blood T cell repertoires in COVID-19. This clone was detected a few times. The junction had 8 bases not matched to a gene; V was cut back by 8 bases and J by 3 bases. Germline CDR1 and CDR2: MGHDK and SYGVNS. The CDR3 is 15 amino acids. Clones were read by immunoSEQ multiplex PCR, and TCRdb kept only the in-frame ones, dropping some. The top ten hold approximately 8.2% of the sample, which has nearly 250,000 clones, 65% to 90% seen once. Participants were aged about 18 to 90 years from about two dozen US areas. Each participant's cohort was designated according to participant-reported clinical history.

The V gene is TRBV25-1, the J gene TRBJ1-2, with 11 bases lining up with TRBD1. Specimen: PBMCs or T cells enriched from blood (not recorded which). The TCR was taken from a woman aged 45 to 65 with acute COVID-19. The CDR3 sequence is CASRPGQGDHYGYTF. CDR3 coding DNA: TGTGCCAGCCGCCCGGGACAGGGGGATCACTATGGCTACACCTTC.